This TCR beta chain was identified during a study of shared clonotypes between healthy human individuals. General study points: Naive CD4 clonotype sharing across a few donors was 5% to 6%.

J gave up 6 bases and V 0 bases, and 9 bases lay outside the gene matches. The CDR3 covers 15 residues. CDR1 and CDR2 (germline): SGHNT, YYREEE (reference sequence). As for this clone: Its matching antigen is unknown.

Authors' processing steps: ImmunoSEQ supplied junction-only sequences lacking quality scores, so filtering was different. Here immunoSEQ multiplex PCR was the method, and the copy in TCRdb shows in-frame clones only, minus some. The DNA gave D and trimming, while V, J and clone size come from that table. The table shows about 680,000 clones, with about three quarters occurring only once. The sample comprised memory CD4+ T cells sorted from blood. Subset specified: CD45RA-negative fraction. This receptor was obtained from a woman in her twenties or thirties in good health. The V and J genes are TRBV5-4 and TRBJ2-7; TRBD2 matches 7 bases. The CDR3 loop reads CASSLGSGALFEQYF. CDR3 coding DNA: TGTGCCAGCAGCTTGGGGAGCGGGGCGTTGTTCGAGCAGTACTTC.